These T cell receptor beta chains were read from a single sample in a study of cytomegalovirus exposure and HLA in healthy donors. The protocol was immunoSEQ multiplex PCR, while the TCRdb copy is restricted to in-frame clones and leaves out a portion. The sample gives 150,000 to 200,000 clones, 84% of which show up once; 4.8% is in the top ten. The sequencing input was PBMCs. These TCRs come from a man aged 18 to 29 in good health and CMV-seronegative. CDR3s include the opening cysteine and the closing phenylalanine or tryptophan. Fields, in order: CDR3 protein, CDR3 DNA, V gene, J gene, D gene, clone size. The D gene is left open where the match is weak. Clone size is given for some rows only: seen once, a few or many times, or a class if the clone is expanded.

CATSDSSNQPQHF	TGTGCCACCTCAGACTCTAGCAATCAGCCCCAGCATTTT	TRBV15	TRBJ1-5	NA	NA
CGSGGYQETQYF	TGCGGGAGTGGGGGGTACCAAGAGACCCAGTACTTC	TRBV6-6	TRBJ2-5	NA	NA
CAISESSHGGWTDTQYF	TGTGCCATCAGTGAGTCCTCCCACGGGGGTTGGACAGATACGCAGTATTTT	TRBV10-3	TRBJ2-3	NA	NA
CASSIRAGEPLLHEQYF	TGTGCCAGTAGTATAAGGGCAGGGGAGCCCCTTCTGCACGAGCAGTACTTC	TRBV19	TRBJ2-7	NA	once
CASSPRGSPSEQYF	TGTGCCAGCAGCCCCCGCGGTAGTCCCTCCGAGCAGTACTTC	TRBV14	TRBJ2-7	NA	NA
CASSELPGTLLYEQYF	TGTGCCAGCAGTGAACTCCCCGGGACACTACTCTACGAGCAGTACTTC	TRBV2	TRBJ2-7	NA	NA
CASSSTRLPYNEQFF	TGTGCCAGCAGTTCGACCAGGCTCCCCTACAATGAGCAGTTCTTC	TRBV28	TRBJ2-1	NA	NA
CASSLDPGRFEAFF	TGCGCCAGCAGCTTGGATCCAGGGCGGTTTGAAGCTTTCTTT	TRBV5-1	TRBJ1-1	NA	NA
CASSRSGSPYEQYF	TGTGCCAGCAGTCGTAGCGGGAGCCCCTACGAGCAGTACTTC	TRBV27	TRBJ2-7	TRBD2	NA
CASRSAQGWSNQPQHF	TGTGCCAGCAGGAGTGCCCAGGGCTGGAGCAATCAGCCCCAGCATTTT	TRBV28	TRBJ1-5	NA	NA
CSVGMTGTGGETQYF	TGCAGCGTTGGGATGACCGGGACAGGCGGAGAGACCCAGTACTTC	TRBV29-1	TRBJ2-5	TRBD1	NA
CASSERGKPITYTQYF	TGTGCCAGCAGTGAAAGAGGAAAACCCATCACATATACGCAGTATTTT	TRBV2	TRBJ2-3	NA	NA
CASSIRTSGNQETQYF	TGTGCCAGCAGCATAAGGACTAGCGGGAATCAAGAGACCCAGTACTTC	TRBV13	TRBJ2-5	TRBD2	NA
CASSFLGLGLFNQPQHF	TGTGCCAGTAGCTTCCTAGGACTCGGACTGTTCAATCAGCCCCAGCATTTT	TRBV19	TRBJ1-5	NA	NA
CASSQGEGLQPQHF	TGCGCCAGCAGCCAAGGGGAGGGTTTGCAGCCCCAGCATTTT	TRBV4-3	TRBJ1-5	NA	few
CASSLYAQGYTEAFF	TGTGCCAGCAGCTTGTATGCACAGGGGTACACTGAAGCTTTCTTT	TRBV5-5	TRBJ1-1	TRBD1	few
CASSSILSGGARNEQFF	TGTGCCAGCAGCTCTATTTTAAGCGGGGGGGCCAGGAATGAGCAGTTCTTC	TRBV11-2	TRBJ2-1	TRBD2	NA
CASSSRDTSYEQYF	TGCGCCAGCAGCTCACGGGACACTTCCTACGAGCAGTACTTC	TRBV5-1	TRBJ2-7	NA	few
CASSERDIYAPQHF	TGTGCCAGCAGTGAACGGGACATATATGCGCCCCAGCATTTT	TRBV2	TRBJ1-5	NA	NA
CASSVFEGGANVLTF	TGTGCCAGCAGCGTGTTTGAGGGTGGGGCCAACGTCCTGACTTTC	TRBV9	TRBJ2-6	NA	few
CASSPLTSAVGLNEQFF	TGTGCCAGCAGTCCTTTAACTAGCGCCGTTGGATTGAATGAGCAGTTCTTC	TRBV27	TRBJ2-1	TRBD2	NA
CASSASTGLYEQYF	TGTGCCAGCAGTGCTTCGACAGGGTTGTACGAGCAGTACTTC	TRBV28	TRBJ2-7	TRBD1	NA
CASSGLQGTKTNTGELFF	TGTGCCAGCAGTGGTCTGCAGGGGACAAAAACGAACACCGGGGAGCTGTTTTTT	TRBV25-1	TRBJ2-2	NA	NA
CASRPTSGDMEFF	TGCGCCAGCAGGCCGACTAGCGGGGACATGGAGTTCTTC	TRBV5-1	TRBJ2-1	TRBD2	NA
CASNPPEGSYEQYF	TGTGCCAGCAACCCCCCGGAGGGCTCCTACGAGCAGTACTTC	TRBV7-9	TRBJ2-7	NA	NA
CASSAGQGYGYGYTF	TGCGCCAGCAGCGCAGGACAGGGGTACGGCTATGGCTACACCTTC	TRBV5-1	TRBJ1-2	TRBD1	NA
CASRATGRNQPQHF	TGTGCCAGCAGGGCTACAGGGCGCAATCAGCCCCAGCATTTT	TRBV28	TRBJ1-5	NA	NA
CASSLEPGLAGETQYF	TGTGCCAGCAGCTTAGAGCCTGGACTAGCGGGAGAGACCCAGTACTTC	TRBV7-2	TRBJ2-5	TRBD2	NA
CASSLETGLRTDTQYF	TGTGCCAGCAGCTTAGAGACAGGCCTCCGCACAGATACGCAGTATTTT	TRBV11-3	TRBJ2-3	NA	NA
CASWGETGSNTEAFF	TGTGCCAGTTGGGGGGAGACAGGGAGCAACACTGAAGCTTTCTTT	TRBV19	TRBJ1-1	TRBD1	NA
CASSPNRDIGELFF	TGTGCCAGCAGTCCCAACCGGGACATCGGGGAGCTGTTTTTT	TRBV28	TRBJ2-2	NA	NA
CASSVGRGSEQYF	TGTGCCAGCAGCGTAGGCAGGGGATCCGAGCAGTACTTC	TRBV9	TRBJ2-7	NA	NA
CASKDRAGEQYF	TGTGCCTCAAAGGACAGGGCGGGCGAGCAGTACTTC	TRBV7-9	TRBJ2-7	TRBD1	NA
CASSLSREKLFF	TGTGCCAGCAGCTTATCTCGTGAAAAACTGTTTTTT	TRBV7-9	TRBJ1-4	NA	NA
CASSYSTSSLETQYF	TGTGCCAGCAGTTACTCGACTAGTAGCCTCGAGACCCAGTACTTC	TRBV6-5	TRBJ2-5	NA	NA
CASSQVSGFTSYEQFF	TGCGCCAGCAGCCAAGTCTCGGGATTCACGTCTTATGAGCAGTTCTTC	TRBV4-1	TRBJ2-1	NA	NA
CASSLLQGRGYTF	TGTGCCAGCAGTCTTTTGCAGGGTCGTGGCTACACCTTC	TRBV27	TRBJ1-2	NA	NA
CASSLAGGRNEQYF	TGTGCCAGCAGCTTAGCGGGGGGGCGGAACGAGCAGTACTTC	TRBV7-9	TRBJ2-7	NA	NA
CASTPGTGDVEQYF	TGTGCCAGCACTCCTGGGACAGGGGATGTCGAGCAGTACTTC	TRBV7-2	TRBJ2-7	TRBD1	NA
CASSRTGRRNYGYTF	TGTGCCAGCAGCCGGACAGGGAGGCGGAACTATGGCTACACCTTC	TRBV6-1	TRBJ1-2	TRBD1	NA
CSVRTGETGELFF	TGCAGCGTAAGGACAGGAGAGACCGGGGAGCTGTTTTTT	TRBV29-1	TRBJ2-2	TRBD1	NA
CATSREGVSATRGDTQYF	TGTGCCACCAGCAGAGAGGGCGTGAGCGCCACGAGGGGGGATACGCAGTATTTT	TRBV15	TRBJ2-3	NA	once
CASSHRVNTEAFF	TGTGCCAGCAGTCACAGGGTGAACACTGAAGCTTTCTTT	TRBV28	TRBJ1-1	NA	NA
CASSRQTGVGNSPLHF	TGTGCCAGCAGCCGCCAAACAGGTGTTGGTAATTCACCCCTCCACTTT	TRBV4-2	TRBJ1-6	NA	NA
CASRTRGWLRDTEAFF	TGTGCCAGTAGAACCAGGGGCTGGCTTCGGGACACTGAAGCTTTCTTT	TRBV19	TRBJ1-1	NA	NA
CASSPGLAAGSDTQYF	TGCGCCAGCAGCCCGGGACTAGCGGCCGGGTCAGATACGCAGTATTTT	TRBV5-1	TRBJ2-3	TRBD2	NA
CASRTAYEQYF	TGTGCCAGTCGGACAGCCTACGAGCAGTACTTC	TRBV28	TRBJ2-7	NA	once
CASSANEITGELFF	TGTGCCAGCAGCGCGAACGAGATCACCGGGGAGCTGTTTTTT	TRBV7-6	TRBJ2-2	NA	NA
CASRHTSWGEPNEQFF	TGTGCCAGCAGACACACGAGCTGGGGAGAACCAAATGAGCAGTTCTTC	TRBV7-6	TRBJ2-1	NA	few
CATDLGAGMSTEAFF	TGTGCCACCGATTTAGGGGCAGGTATGAGCACTGAAGCTTTCTTT	TRBV18	TRBJ1-1	NA	NA
CASSHHQGDISTDTQYF	TGCGCCAGCAGTCACCACCAGGGGGATATTTCCACAGATACGCAGTATTTT	TRBV23-1	TRBJ2-3	TRBD1	once
CSVDGDRDREAETQYF	TGCAGCGTTGATGGAGATAGGGACAGGGAGGCGGAGACCCAGTACTTC	TRBV29-1	TRBJ2-5	TRBD1	NA
CATSRDQTGWAELFF	TGTGCCACCAGCAGAGATCAGACAGGGTGGGCGGAGCTGTTTTTT	TRBV15	TRBJ2-2	TRBD1	NA
CASSPPDSWRTQYF	TGTGCCAGCTCACCACCCGACAGTTGGAGGACCCAGTACTTC	TRBV18	TRBJ2-5	NA	NA